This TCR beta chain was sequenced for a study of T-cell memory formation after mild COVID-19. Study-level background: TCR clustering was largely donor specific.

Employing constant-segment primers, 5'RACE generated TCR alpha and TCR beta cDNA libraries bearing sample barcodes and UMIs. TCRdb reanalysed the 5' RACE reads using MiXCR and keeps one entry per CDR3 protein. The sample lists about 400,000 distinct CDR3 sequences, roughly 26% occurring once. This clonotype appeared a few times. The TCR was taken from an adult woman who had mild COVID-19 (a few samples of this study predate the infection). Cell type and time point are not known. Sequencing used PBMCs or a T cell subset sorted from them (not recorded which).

CDR3: CASRSGTGSYNSPLHF. CDR3 bases: TGTGCCAGCAGATCCGGGACAGGGTCCTATAATTCACCCCTCCACTTT. The chain has TRBV12-3 or TRBV12-4 and TRBJ1-6, with TRBD1 matching 9 bases. CDR3 length: 16 amino acids. With V trimmed by 6 bases and J by 1 base, 4 bases remained unmatched.